This T cell receptor beta chain was recovered during a study of T cells in Graves' hyperthyroidism and ophthalmopathy. Amplified regions were TCR beta CDR3 sequences from RNA transcripts. The HTBI primer set served for first-round RT-PCR of the TCR CDR3. TCRdb re-analysed the multiplex PCR reads in MiXCR, keeping a single row per CDR3 protein. The sample has some 600,000 distinct CDR3 sequences, approximately 13% seen once. This clonotype was seen many times. It was 10 ml of fresh peripheral blood that supplied the PBMCs. Germline lookup yields CDR1 MNHNS and CDR2 SASEGT. The V and J ends lost 6 bases and 0 bases, in that order; junction bases with no gene match: 10. The CDR3 length is 17 residues.

This sequence joins TRBV6-1 and TRBJ1-5; TRBD1 matches at 8 bases. The specimen was blood. This TCR derives from a woman aged 25 to 45 with Graves' hyperthyroidism that later progressed to Graves' ophthalmopathy. CDR3 nucleotides: TGTGCCAGCAGCCCAGGGACAGGTTTATATAGCAATCAGCCCCAGCATTTT. Its protein product is CASSPGTGLYSNQPQHF.